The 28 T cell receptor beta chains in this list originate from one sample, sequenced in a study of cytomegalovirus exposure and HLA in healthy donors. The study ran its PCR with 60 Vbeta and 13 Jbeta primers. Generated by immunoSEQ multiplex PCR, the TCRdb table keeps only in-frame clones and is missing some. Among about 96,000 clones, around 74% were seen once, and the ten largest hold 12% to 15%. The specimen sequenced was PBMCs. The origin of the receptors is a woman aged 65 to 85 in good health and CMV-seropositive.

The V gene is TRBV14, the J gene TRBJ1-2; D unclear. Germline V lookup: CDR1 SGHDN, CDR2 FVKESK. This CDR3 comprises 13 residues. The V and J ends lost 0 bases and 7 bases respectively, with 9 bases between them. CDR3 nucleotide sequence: TGTGCCAGCAGCCAAGATCTAGAAAGTGGCTACACCTTC. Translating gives CASSQDLESGYTF.

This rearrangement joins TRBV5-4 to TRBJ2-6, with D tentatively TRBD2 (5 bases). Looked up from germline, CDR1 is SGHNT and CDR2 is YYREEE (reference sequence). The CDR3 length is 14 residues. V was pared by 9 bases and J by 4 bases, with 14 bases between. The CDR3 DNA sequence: TGTGCCACCCAAAATCTAGCCGGGGCCAACGTCCTGACTTTC. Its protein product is CATQNLAGANVLTF.

CDR3 bases: TGCGCCAGCAGCTTTAGCGACGGAAGCAATCAGCCCCAGCATTTT. This sequence encodes CASSFSDGSNQPQHF. The J gene is TRBJ1-5, the V gene TRBV5-1; D not resolved. CDR1 is SGHRS, CDR2 YFSETQ, per germline. V was pared by 2 bases and J by 1 base, with 10 bases between. This CDR3 contains 15 residues.

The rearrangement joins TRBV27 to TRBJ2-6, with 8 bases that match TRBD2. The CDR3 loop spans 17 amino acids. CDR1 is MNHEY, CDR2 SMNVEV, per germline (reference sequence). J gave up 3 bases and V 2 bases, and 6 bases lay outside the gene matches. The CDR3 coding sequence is TGTGCCAGCAGTTTAAAAGCGGGAGTGGGTGGGGCCAACGTCCTGACTTTC. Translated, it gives CASSLKAGVGGANVLTF.

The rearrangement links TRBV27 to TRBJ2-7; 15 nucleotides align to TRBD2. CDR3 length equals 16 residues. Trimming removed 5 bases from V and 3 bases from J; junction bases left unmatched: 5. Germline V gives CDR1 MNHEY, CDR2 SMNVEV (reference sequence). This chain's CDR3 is CASSTGLAGGVYEQYF. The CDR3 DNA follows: TGTGCCAGCAGTACCGGACTAGCGGGAGGGGTCTACGAGCAGTACTTC.

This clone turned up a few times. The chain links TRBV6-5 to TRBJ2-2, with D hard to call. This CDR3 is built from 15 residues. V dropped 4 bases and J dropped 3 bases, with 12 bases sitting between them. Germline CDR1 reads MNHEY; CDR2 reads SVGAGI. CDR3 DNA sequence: TGTGCCAGCAGTTGGTCCATCCGCGACACCGGGGAGCTGTTTTTT. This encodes CASSWSIRDTGELFF.

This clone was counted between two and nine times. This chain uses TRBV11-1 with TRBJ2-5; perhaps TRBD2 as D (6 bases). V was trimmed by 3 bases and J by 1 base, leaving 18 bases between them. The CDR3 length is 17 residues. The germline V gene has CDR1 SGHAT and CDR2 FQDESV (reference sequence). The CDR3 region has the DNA TGTGCCAGCAGCTTGTCTATGTACGGGGGAAGCCAAGAGACCCAGTACTTC. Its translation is CASSLSMYGGSQETQYF.

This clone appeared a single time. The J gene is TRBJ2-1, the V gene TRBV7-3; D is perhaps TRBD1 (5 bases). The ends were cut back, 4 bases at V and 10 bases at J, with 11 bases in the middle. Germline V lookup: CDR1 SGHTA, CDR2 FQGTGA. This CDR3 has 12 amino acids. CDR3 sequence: CASSWGKGEQFF. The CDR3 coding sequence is TGTGCCAGCAGCTGGGGCAAGGGGGAGCAGTTCTTC.

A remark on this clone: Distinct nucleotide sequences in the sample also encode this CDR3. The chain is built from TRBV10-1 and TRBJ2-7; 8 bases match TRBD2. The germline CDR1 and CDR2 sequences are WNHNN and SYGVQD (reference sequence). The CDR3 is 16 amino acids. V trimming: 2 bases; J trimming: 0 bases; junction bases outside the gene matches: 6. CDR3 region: CASSENVAGGSYEQYF. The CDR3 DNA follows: TGCGCCAGCAGTGAGAATGTGGCGGGAGGCTCCTACGAGCAGTACTTC.

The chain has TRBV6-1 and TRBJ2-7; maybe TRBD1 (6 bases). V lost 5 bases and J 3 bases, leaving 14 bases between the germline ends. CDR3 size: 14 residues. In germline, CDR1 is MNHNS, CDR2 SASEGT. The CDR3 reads CASSPSRGIYEQYF. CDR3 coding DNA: TGTGCCAGCAGTCCGAGCAGGGGAATCTACGAGCAGTACTTC.

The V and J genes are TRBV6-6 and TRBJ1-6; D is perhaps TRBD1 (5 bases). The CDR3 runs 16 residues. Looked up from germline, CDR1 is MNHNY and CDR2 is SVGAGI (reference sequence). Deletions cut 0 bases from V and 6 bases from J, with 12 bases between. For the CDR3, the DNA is TGTGCCAGCAGTTACTCCCTAACAGGATTTAATTCACCCCTCCACTTT. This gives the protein CASSYSLTGFNSPLHF.

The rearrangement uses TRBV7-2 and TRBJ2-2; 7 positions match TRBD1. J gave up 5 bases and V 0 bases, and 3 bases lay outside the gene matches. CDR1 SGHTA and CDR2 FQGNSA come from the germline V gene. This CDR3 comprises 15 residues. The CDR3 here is CASSLAGGKTGELFF. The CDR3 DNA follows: TGTGCCAGCAGCTTAGCAGGGGGCAAAACCGGGGAGCTGTTTTTT.

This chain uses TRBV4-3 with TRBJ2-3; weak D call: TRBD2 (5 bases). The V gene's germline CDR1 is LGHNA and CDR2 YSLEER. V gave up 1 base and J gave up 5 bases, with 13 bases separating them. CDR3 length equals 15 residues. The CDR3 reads CASSQGTGKRDTQYF. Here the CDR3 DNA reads TGCGCCAGCAGCCAAGGGACTGGTAAACGAGATACGCAGTATTTT.

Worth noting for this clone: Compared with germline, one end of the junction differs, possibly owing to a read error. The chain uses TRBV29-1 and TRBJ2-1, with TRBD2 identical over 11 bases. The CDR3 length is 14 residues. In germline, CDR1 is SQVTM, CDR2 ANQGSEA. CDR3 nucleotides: TGCAGCGTGCCGGGACTAGCGGCGTACAGTGAGCAGTTCTTC. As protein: CSVPGLAAYSEQFF.

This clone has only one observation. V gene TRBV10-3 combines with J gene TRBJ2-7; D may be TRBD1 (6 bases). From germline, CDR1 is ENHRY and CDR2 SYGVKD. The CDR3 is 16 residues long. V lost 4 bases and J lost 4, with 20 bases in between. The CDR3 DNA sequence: TGTGCCATCAGTGGCGGTTCTGGTGGGGGCTCTTACGAGCAGTACTTC. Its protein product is CAISGGSGGGSYEQYF.

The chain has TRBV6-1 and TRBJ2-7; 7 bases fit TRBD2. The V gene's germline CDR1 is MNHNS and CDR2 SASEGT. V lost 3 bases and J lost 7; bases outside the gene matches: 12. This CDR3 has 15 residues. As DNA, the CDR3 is TGTGCCAGCAGTGACGGGGGGAGAGGAATGTGGGAGCAGTACTTC. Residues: CASSDGGRGMWEQYF.

CDR3 in amino acids: CASSPGLVGAYEQYF. The CDR3 DNA is TGTGCCAGCAGCCCAGGACTAGTCGGGGCTTACGAGCAGTACTTC. The chain recombines TRBV5-6 with TRBJ2-5; TRBD2 matches at 7 bases. With the DNA end fitting TRBJ2-7 better, the J assignment may be wrong. The CDR3 runs to 15 residues. Per the germline V gene, CDR1 is SGHDT and CDR2 is YYEEEE.

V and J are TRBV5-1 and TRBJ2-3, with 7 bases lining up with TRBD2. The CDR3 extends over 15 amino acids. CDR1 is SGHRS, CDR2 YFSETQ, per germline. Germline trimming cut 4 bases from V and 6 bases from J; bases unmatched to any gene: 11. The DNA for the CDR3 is TGCGCCAGCAGCCCTCTAGCGGATCGGAGCGATACGCAGTATTTT. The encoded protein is CASSPLADRSDTQYF.

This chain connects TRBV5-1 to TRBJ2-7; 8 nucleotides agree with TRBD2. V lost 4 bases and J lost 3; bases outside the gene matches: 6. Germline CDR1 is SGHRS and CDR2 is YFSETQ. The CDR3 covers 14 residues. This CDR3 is CASSPSGYNYEQYF. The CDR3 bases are TGCGCCAGCAGCCCTAGCGGGTACAACTACGAGCAGTACTTC.

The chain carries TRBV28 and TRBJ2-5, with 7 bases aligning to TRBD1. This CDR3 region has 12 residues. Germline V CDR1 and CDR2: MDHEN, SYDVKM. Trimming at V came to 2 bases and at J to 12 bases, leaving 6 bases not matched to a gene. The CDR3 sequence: CASSLKGASEYF. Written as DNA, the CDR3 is TGTGCCAGCAGTTTAAAGGGGGCCTCGGAGTACTTC. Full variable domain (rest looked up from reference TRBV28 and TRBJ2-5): DVKVTQSSRYLVKRTGEKVFLECVQDMDHENMFWYRQDPGLGLRLIYFSYDVKMKEKGDIPEGYSVSREKKERFSLILESASTNQTSMYLCASSLKGASEYFGPGTRLLVL.

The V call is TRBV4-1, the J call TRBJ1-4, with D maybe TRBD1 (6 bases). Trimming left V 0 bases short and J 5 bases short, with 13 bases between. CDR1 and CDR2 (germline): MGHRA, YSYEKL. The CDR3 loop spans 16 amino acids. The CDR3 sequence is CASSQDFVGTNEKLFF. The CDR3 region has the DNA TGCGCCAGCAGCCAAGATTTCGTCGGGACAAATGAAAAACTGTTTTTT.

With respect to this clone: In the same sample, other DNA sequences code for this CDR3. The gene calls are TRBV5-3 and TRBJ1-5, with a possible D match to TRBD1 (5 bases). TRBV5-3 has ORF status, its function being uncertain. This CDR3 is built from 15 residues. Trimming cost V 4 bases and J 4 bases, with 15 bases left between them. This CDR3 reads CARSRVGGGNQPQHF. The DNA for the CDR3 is TGTGCCAGAAGCCGGGTGGGGGGGGGTAATCAGCCCCAGCATTTT.

The CDR3 DNA is TGTGCCAGCAGTTTCTTGCCGAGCGGGACTAGCACAGATACGCAGTATTTT. It encodes CASSFLPSGTSTDTQYF. The chain links TRBV27 to TRBJ2-3; 7 bases match TRBD2. From germline, CDR1 is MNHEY and CDR2 SMNVEV (reference sequence). V lost 3 bases, J lost 0 bases, and 9 bases stayed unmatched. The CDR3 is 17 amino acids.

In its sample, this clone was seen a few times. The CDR3 loop is CASSQRGTGGNEQFF. In nucleotides, the CDR3 is TGCGCCAGCAGCCAACGCGGGACAGGGGGCAATGAGCAGTTCTTC. V usage is TRBV4-3 and J usage is TRBJ2-1, with 11 bases matching TRBD1. The germline V gene has CDR1 LGHNA and CDR2 YSLEER. The CDR3 is 15 residues long. Trimming removed 2 bases from V and 6 bases from J; junction bases left unmatched: 3.

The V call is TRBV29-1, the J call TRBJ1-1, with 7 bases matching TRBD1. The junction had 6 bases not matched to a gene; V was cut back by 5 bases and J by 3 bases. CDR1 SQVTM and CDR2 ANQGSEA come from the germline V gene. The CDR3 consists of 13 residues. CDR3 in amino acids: CSVSGTAYTEAFF. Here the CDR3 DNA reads TGCAGCGTTTCCGGGACAGCATACACTGAAGCTTTCTTT. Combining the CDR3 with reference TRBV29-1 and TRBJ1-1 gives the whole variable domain SAVISQKPSRDICQRGTSLTIQCQVDSQVTMMFWYRQQPGQSLTLIATANQGSEATYESGFVIDKFPISRPNLTFSTLTVSNMSPEDSSIYLCSVSGTAYTEAFFGQGTRLTVV.

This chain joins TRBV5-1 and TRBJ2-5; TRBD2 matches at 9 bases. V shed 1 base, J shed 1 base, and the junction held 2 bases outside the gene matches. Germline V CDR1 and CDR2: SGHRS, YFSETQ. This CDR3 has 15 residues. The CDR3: CASSLSSGAQETQYF. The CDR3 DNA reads TGCGCCAGCAGCTTGTCTAGCGGGGCCCAAGAGACCCAGTACTTC. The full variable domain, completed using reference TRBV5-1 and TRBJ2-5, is KAGVTQTPRYLIKTRGQQVTLSCSPISGHRSVSWYQQTPGQGLQFLFEYFSETQRNKGNFPGRFSGRQFSNSRSEMNVSTLELGDSALYLCASSLSSGAQETQYFGPGTRLLVL.

This CDR3 reads CASSPVSGQREAFF. CDR3 DNA: TGTGCCAGCTCACCAGTTTCGGGACAGCGTGAAGCTTTCTTT. The rearrangement joins TRBV18 to TRBJ1-1, with 7 bases fitting TRBD1. CDR1 and CDR2 from the germline V gene are KGHSH and LQKENI. This CDR3 region has 14 residues. Unmatched junction bases numbered 7, after V lost 2 bases and J lost 7 bases.

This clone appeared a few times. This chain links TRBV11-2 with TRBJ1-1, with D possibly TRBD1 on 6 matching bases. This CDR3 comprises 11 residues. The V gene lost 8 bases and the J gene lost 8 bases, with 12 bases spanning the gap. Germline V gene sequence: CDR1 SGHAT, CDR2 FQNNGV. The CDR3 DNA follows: TGTGCCAGCGAGGGGACATCCGAAGCTTTCTTT. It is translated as CASEGTSEAFF.